Listed below are T cell receptor beta chains from one sample, sequenced in a study of blood T cell repertoires in COVID-19. The data were produced by immunoSEQ multiplex PCR, yet TCRdb's version contains in-frame clones alone and is incomplete. The sample carries tens of thousands of clones, 80% to 90% recorded once. Sequenced material: peripheral blood. The receptors come from a woman older than 75 with active or convalescent COVID-19. Each CDR3 is given with its conserved first and last residue. Each record gives: V gene, D gene, J gene, clone size, CDR3 DNA, CDR3 protein. A D gene is named only where the DNA matches it firmly. Not every row has a clone size; where given, it reads once, few, many or a size class.

TRBV3-1/TRBV3-2	.	TRBJ1-2	.	TGTGCCAGCAGCCACGGGTGGGGCTACACCTTC	CASSHGWGYTF
TRBV10-3	.	TRBJ2-7	.	TGTGCCATCAGTGAGGGGGCAGGGCCTACCTACGAGCAGTACTTC	CAISEGAGPTYEQYF
TRBV6-5	TRBD1	TRBJ1-2	few	TGTGCCAGCAGTTACAGGAAAGGGACAGGGATCTATGGCTACACCTTC	CASSYRKGTGIYGYTF
TRBV6-4	TRBD2	TRBJ2-1	.	TGTGCCAGCAGTGACCGTCTAGCGGGAGGAAGGGAGCAGTTCTTC	CASSDRLAGGREQFF
TRBV7-9	TRBD2	TRBJ2-3	.	TGTGCCAGCAGCTTAAAGGAGAGACTAGCGGGATTGACAGATACGCAGTATTTT	CASSLKERLAGLTDTQYF
TRBV9	.	TRBJ2-7	.	TGTGCCAGCAGCCCTCGAGGTGCGCTGTCCCACGAGCAGTACTTC	CASSPRGALSHEQYF
TRBV5-4	TRBD2	TRBJ2-3	.	TGTGCCAGCAGCACCCGACTAGCGGCCCGCACAGATACGCAGTATTTT	CASSTRLAARTDTQYF
TRBV29-1	TRBD1	TRBJ2-6	.	TGCAGCGTTGGACAGGGGAGCTCTGGGGCCAACGTCCTGACTTTC	CSVGQGSSGANVLTF
TRBV7-8	TRBD1	TRBJ2-3	.	TGTGCCAGCAGGAAGGGCTCCAAGACAGGGAAAATCACAGATACGCAGTATTTT	CASRKGSKTGKITDTQYF
TRBV27	.	TRBJ2-3	few	TGTGCCAGCGCCCGAAGTGTGGGGGCTCGGGATATGGCGCAGTATTTT	CASARSVGARDMAQYF
TRBV18	.	TRBJ2-6	.	TGTGCCAGCTCACCAGGGCTCCTTTCTGGGGCCAACGTCCTGACTTTC	CASSPGLLSGANVLTF
TRBV18	.	TRBJ1-6	.	TGTGCCAGCTCGGGGGGAGGGGCCACATATATCTATTATAATTCACCCCTCCACTTT	CASSGGGATYIYYNSPLHF
TRBV2	TRBD2	TRBJ2-1	.	TGTGCCAGCAGTGAATGGTACAGCGGGGATGAGCAGTTCTTC	CASSEWYSGDEQFF
TRBV28	.	TRBJ2-7	many	TGTGCCAGCAGTCTCAGGACGGGGATCTCCTACGAGCAGTACTTC	CASSLRTGISYEQYF
TRBV10-3	TRBD1	TRBJ2-7	.	TGTGCCATCAGCCCCAAGGACAGGGGAGCCTACGAGCAGTACTTC	CAISPKDRGAYEQYF
TRBV5-4	.	TRBJ1-1	.	TGTGCCAGCAGCTTAGGGGATGCGCGAAGCACTGAAGCTTTCTTT	CASSLGDARSTEAFF
TRBV28	TRBD1	TRBJ1-5	.	TGTGCCAGCGCTAACCAGGGGGCTAGCAATCAGCCCCAGCATTTT	CASANQGASNQPQHF
TRBV20-1	TRBD1	TRBJ1-2	.	TGCAGTGCTGCCCAGGGGGAAGGCTACACCTTC	CSAAQGEGYTF
TRBV10-3	TRBD1	TRBJ1-1	.	TGTGCCATCAGTGAGCCCGGACAGGGCAACACTGAAGCTTTCTTT	CAISEPGQGNTEAFF
TRBV29-1	TRBD1	TRBJ2-3	.	TGCAGCGTTGAGGTTCCGGGACAGGGTGCAACAGATACGCAGTATTTT	CSVEVPGQGATDTQYF
TRBV27	TRBD1	TRBJ1-2	.	TGTGCCAGCAGTTCGGGGACAGGGGGTTTTAACTATGGCTACACCTTC	CASSSGTGGFNYGYTF
TRBV10-3	TRBD2	TRBJ2-1	.	TGTGCCACTGCGGGGACTAGCGAATACAATGAGCAGTTCTTC	CATAGTSEYNEQFF
TRBV10-2	TRBD1	TRBJ1-3	.	TGCGCCAGCAGTGAGCAGGACAGGGTATCGTCCGGAAACACCATATATTTT	CASSEQDRVSSGNTIYF
TRBV2	.	TRBJ2-5	once	TGTGCCAGCGATCTCGGGAGACCGTACCAAGAGACCCAGTACTTC	CASDLGRPYQETQYF
TRBV7-2	.	TRBJ1-1	once	TGTGCCAGCAGTCCGAGCCAGGGGAACACTGAAGCTTTCTTT	CASSPSQGNTEAFF
TRBV29-1	TRBD1	TRBJ1-2	.	TGCAGTGTAACAGGGGGCGATAGCTATGGCTACACCTTC	CSVTGGDSYGYTF
TRBV2	.	TRBJ1-2	.	TGTGCCAGCACCTTGGGAGGGGTAAACACCTTC	CASTLGGVNTF
TRBV3-1/TRBV3-2	TRBD1	TRBJ1-1	.	TGTGCCAGCAGCCAATGGCTTAACAGGGGGGGCACTGAAGCTTTCTTT	CASSQWLNRGGTEAFF
TRBV18	TRBD1	TRBJ1-5	.	TGTGCCAGCTCACCTGGGACAGGGGCGAATCAGCCCCAGCATTTT	CASSPGTGANQPQHF
TRBV2	TRBD1	TRBJ1-2	.	TGTGCCAGCAGTGACCCGGGACAGGGGAACGTCTATGGCTACACCTTC	CASSDPGQGNVYGYTF
TRBV5-3	TRBD1	TRBJ2-3	.	TGTGCCAGAAGTTACCTTAGGGGGCCCTTAGGGGATACGCAGTATTTT	CARSYLRGPLGDTQYF
TRBV11-2	TRBD1	TRBJ1-3	.	TGTGCCAGCAGCTTCGTCACCGGGACAGGGTTCCCTGGAAACACCATATATTTT	CASSFVTGTGFPGNTIYF
TRBV5-1	TRBD2	TRBJ2-7	.	TGCGCCAGCAGCGTAACTAGCGGACAAACCTACGAGCAGTACTTC	CASSVTSGQTYEQYF
TRBV4-1	.	TRBJ2-2	.	TGCGCCAGCAGCCTGGGGCTTCGGGACTCTCGTGCCGGGGAGCTGTTTTTT	CASSLGLRDSRAGELFF
TRBV27	.	TRBJ1-1	.	TGTGCCAGCAGTCTCGGGACTATTCGTACTGAAGCTTTCTTT	CASSLGTIRTEAFF
TRBV7-9	TRBD2	TRBJ2-3	few	TGTGCCAGCAGCCCACTAGCTAGCGGAACAGATACGCAGTATTTT	CASSPLASGTDTQYF
TRBV9	.	TRBJ2-3	.	TGTGCCAGCAGCGCTCAGAAAGGAGCTAGCACAGATACGCAGTATTTT	CASSAQKGASTDTQYF
TRBV7-2	.	TRBJ1-1	.	TGTGCCAGCAGCTTAAGGACAGTCATGAACACTGAAGCTTTCTTT	CASSLRTVMNTEAFF
TRBV29-1	.	TRBJ1-1	.	TGCAGCCCCACAACAGGGATGGTATCCCAGGGCACTGAAGCTTTCTTT	CSPTTGMVSQGTEAFF
TRBV3-1/TRBV3-2	.	TRBJ2-1	.	TGTGCCAGCAGCCCGTTTGGGCGGAGGGGTGAGCAGTTCTTC	CASSPFGRRGEQFF
TRBV9	.	TRBJ1-3	.	TGTGCCAGCAGCGAACGGACGGGGATCTCTGGAAACACCATATATTTT	CASSERTGISGNTIYF
TRBV11-3	TRBD2	TRBJ2-3	few	TGTGCCAGCAGCTTACCACCGGGACTAGCGGGAGGGCAAACAGATACGCAGTATTTT	CASSLPPGLAGGQTDTQYF
TRBV12-5	TRBD1	TRBJ1-1	.	TGTGCTAGTGGTTTGGTAAGGGGGCCGGACACTGAAGCTTTCTTT	CASGLVRGPDTEAFF
TRBV18	TRBD2	TRBJ2-7	.	TGTGCCAGCTCACCCCCAACCGGGAGGGCCTACCACGAGCAGTACTTC	CASSPPTGRAYHEQYF
TRBV12-3/TRBV12-4	.	TRBJ1-2	.	TGTGCCAGCAGCTCCGGGGCGGGGGGCTACACCTTC	CASSSGAGGYTF
TRBV2	.	TRBJ2-7	.	TGTGCCAGCAGTGACTACAGGGCCGAGCAGTACTTC	CASSDYRAEQYF
TRBV19	.	TRBJ1-6	.	TGTGCCAGTACGAGACTGCATAATTCACCCCTCCACTTT	CASTRLHNSPLHF
TRBV19	.	TRBJ2-1	.	TGTGCCAGTAGTACAGTTGAGCAGGGGAGACGTGAGCAGTTCTTC	CASSTVEQGRREQFF
TRBV3-1/TRBV3-2	.	TRBJ1-5	few	TGTGCCAGCAGCCAAGGGCAGGGAGGAAAGCCCCAGCATTTT	CASSQGQGGKPQHF
TRBV7-9	TRBD1	TRBJ2-2	once	TGTGCCAGCACTTCCGGGACAGGGGTATACACCGGGGAGCTGTTTTTT	CASTSGTGVYTGELFF
TRBV19	TRBD1	TRBJ1-2	.	TGTGCCAGTAGTATCCGGGACAGCGTTAACTATGGCTACACCTTC	CASSIRDSVNYGYTF
TRBV10-3	.	TRBJ1-2	.	TGTGCCATCAGTACGACAGAATCCCATGGCTACACCTTC	CAISTTESHGYTF
TRBV7-2	.	TRBJ1-5	.	TGTGCCAGCAGCTTAGGGTCAGGATCGAGTCAGCCCCAGCATTTT	CASSLGSGSSQPQHF
TRBV7-2	TRBD2	TRBJ2-7	.	TGTGCCAGCAGCCTAGGGACTAGCGGGAGATACGAGCAGTACTTC	CASSLGTSGRYEQYF
TRBV5-4	.	TRBJ2-3	.	TGTGCCAGCAGCTTCGGAGGAGGCACAGATACGCAGTATTTT	CASSFGGGTDTQYF